This entry describes one T cell receptor (beta chain). The antigen it recognizes is unknown. No base qualities exist here, and no much larger clone lies one base off it. This sample is part of a study of shared clonotypes between healthy human individuals (dated by TCRdb to the early 2020s). Notes on the research overall: The cohort comprised a couple of women and a few men aged 18 to 49 years. Per donor, three plates each were used for CD4 naive and CD4 memory, two for CD8 naive, and one for CD8 memory. To estimate repertoire size and how much clonotypes are shared between individuals, the study performed deep sequencing of blood TCR repertoires from five healthy adults. Different laboratories and diverse techniques were used to prepare libraries and sequence TCR repertoires, to increase sequencing depth and limit assay-specific biases. Leukapheresis yielded between about 0.94 and 10 billion PBMCs per donor. Results and caveats for the whole study, not just this receptor: Based on pairwise subsampling, the degree of clonotype sharing among donors was expected to be affected by sequencing depth. Because the study included only a small number of donors, the genetic and exposure-history diversity represented was limited. Even with the large sequencing depth, rarefaction of the sorted-subset datasets indicated that sequencing was incomplete. Clonotypes shared by all four sorted-subset donors showed higher generation probabilities than non-shared clonotypes. Across a handful of donors, 4.5% to 6.5% of naive CD4, roughly 3.4% of naive CD8, around 2.1% of memory CD4, and over 0.35% of memory CD8 clonotypes were shared. Naive subsets generally had larger estimated clonotype richness than memory subsets. Only blood was sampled, and tissue TCR repertoires likely differ from those in blood.

CD8 naive samples consisted of CD45RO-negative cells that were positively selected for CCR7, yielding a CD45RA+CCR7+ population without TemRA cells. The donors were healthy, HIV-negative adults with no recently reported acute infections or vaccinations. Every donor was a Caucasian adult residing in Nashville, Tennessee, USA. Blood was obtained by leukapheresis, after which PBMCs were separated by Ficoll-Histopaque density gradient centrifugation and cryopreserved in liquid nitrogen vapor phase. Analytical flow cytometry was used to check the purity and quantity of every magnetically sorted T cell population. From each sorted fraction, genomic DNA was isolated and quantified by UV absorbance on a Nanodrop 2000c. From the cysteine up to the phenylalanine, the CDR3 has a length of 15 residues. Kept here is only the CDR3 DNA, which spans 45 bases and is read in frame from base 1. V is cut by 10 bases and J by 7 bases, and the space between the germline ends is 25 bases. Sequences SGHAT (CDR1) and FQNNGV (CDR2) are obtained from the germline V gene.

TCR CDR3 regions were amplified from genomic DNA by multiplex PCR using the deep immunoSEQ assay. Extracted genomic DNA from each cell subset was spread evenly across all wells of several immunoSEQ 96-well plates, with each plate serving as a replicate. For sorted subsets, each replicate PCR was loaded with around 200 ng genomic DNA, equivalent to 30,000 to 35,000 T cell genomes. Purified libraries were quantified with a Qubit 3.0 fluorometer, sized on a Bioanalyzer 2100, and re-quantified with the KAPA Library Quantification kit. Each immunoSEQ 96-well plate was sequenced on its own single-read 150-cycle Illumina NextSeq 550 flow cell. The paper's processing steps were these. Because the immunoSEQ output held only junctional sequences and lacked quality scores, the filtering could not match the filtering applied to full-length reads. To assign V/J genes and CDR3, sequences were annotated using PyIR, a Python wrapper for IgBLAST v1.9, with IMGT germline references. Any read was removed if the V/J assignment was weak (E-value above 1e-6), the CDR3 was missing, or the read contained stop codons, out-of-frame junctions, or ambiguous translated residues. V3J clonotypes were defined as sequences sharing the same inferred V gene, J gene, and CDR3 amino acid sequence. Percentage overlap between repertoires was calculated by dividing the number of shared unique clonotypes by the size of the smaller repertoire. RTK rarefaction, the Chao1 estimator, and Recon v2.1 estimates of unobserved clonotypes were used to assess repertoire richness. Generation probabilities for all TCRbeta clonotypes obtained by the gDNA method from four donors were computed using OLGA. TCRdb retrieved this table from immuneACCESS and kept in-frame rearrangements only. Not all clones are present; in checked studies, unresolved V genes account for under half, and no reason is known for the remainder. D and trimming come from the DNA, and the V and J calls and clone size come from that table. The sample has roughly 600,000 clones on record, 95% to 98% of them singletons. Together, the top ten hold around 0.3% of the sample.

The clonotype originates from a man under 40 in good health. The chain was built from TRBV11-2 and TRBJ2-5, with TRBD2 tentatively as D gene (6 bases match). Sequenced sample: naive CD8+ T cells sorted from blood. The meaning of the sample's cell subset or site label: CD45RA+CCR7+. DNA sequence: TGTGCCATCTCGGGGGTGGATGAGCCCTCGGGGACCCAGTACTTC. Translated, it gives CAISGVDEPSGTQYF.